These 28 T cell receptor beta chains were sequenced from one sample in a study of response to subunit inactivated influenza vaccine. TCRdb ran MiXCR on the RT-PCR reads and lists one entry per CDR3 protein. Of about 310,000 distinct CDR3 sequences in the sample, roughly 22% were seen once. The sample here was PBMCs from blood, taken 21 months after vaccination. The origin of the receptors is a man between 50 and 75 years old who received an inactivated influenza vaccine.

This clonotype was seen a few times. The genes are TRBV10-2 and TRBJ1-2; tentatively, D is TRBD1 (5 bases). V was cut by 2 bases and J by 9 bases, with 16 bases left in between. This CDR3 comprises 14 residues. Looked up from germline, CDR1 is WSHSY and CDR2 is SAAADI. DNA for the CDR3: TGCGCCAGCAGTGAGCAAGGTGACAGAAGGAGCTACACCTTC. Its protein product is CASSEQGDRRSYTF.

This clonotype turned up a few times. The chain is built from TRBV14 and TRBJ1-2; the D gene is possibly TRBD1 (6 bases). V lost 1 base and J lost 4, with 13 bases in between. Germline assignment: CDR1 SGHDN and CDR2 FVKESK. The length of the CDR3 is 15 residues. The CDR3 DNA reads as TGTGCCAGCAGCCAAGTAACAGGGTCGGGCTATGGCTACACCTTC. Protein sequence: CASSQVTGSGYGYTF.

This clonotype showed up just a few times. The V and J genes are TRBV28 and TRBJ2-2; D gene unclear. The CDR3 length is 14 residues. V dropped 3 bases and J dropped 2 bases, with 7 bases sitting between them. Germline CDR1 is MDHEN and CDR2 is SYDVKM. The CDR3 coding sequence is TGTGCCAGCAGTTTCCGGCGAAACACCGGGGAGCTGTTTTTT. Protein sequence: CASSFRRNTGELFF.

The chain employs TRBV29-1 and TRBJ2-7; 7 bases fit TRBD2. The trim removed 7 bases at V and 0 bases at J, leaving 6 bases unmatched. Germline CDR1 reads SQVTM; CDR2 reads ANQGSEA. The CDR3 runs 13 residues. The CDR3 nucleotides read TGCAGCGCCGTGACTAGCTTCTCCTACGAGCAGTACTTC. Protein sequence: CSAVTSFSYEQYF.

This clonotype was counted only a few times. The J gene is TRBJ1-5, the V gene TRBV9; tentative D call: TRBD1 (6 bases). This CDR3 region has 14 residues. Trimming stripped 3 bases from V and 3 bases from J, with 10 bases between. Germline CDR1 reads SGDLS; CDR2 reads YYNGEE. The CDR3 bases are TGTGCCAGCAGCGCCGGACAGATCAATCAGCCCCAGCATTTT. Amino acids: CASSAGQINQPQHF.

The chain is built from TRBV13 and TRBJ2-5, with 7 bases that match TRBD1. Trimming removed 5 bases from V and 3 bases from J; junction bases left unmatched: 12. Germline V gene data show CDR1 as PRHDT and CDR2 as FYEKMQ (reference sequence). There are 16 residues in the CDR3. CDR3 sequence reads: CASSNFVGQEKETQYF. In DNA, the CDR3 is TGTGCCAGCAGCAACTTCGTAGGACAGGAGAAAGAGACCCAGTACTTC.

This clonotype was found a few times. This chain uses TRBV20-1 with TRBJ1-6, with TRBD1 as a possible D gene (5 bases). This CDR3 comprises 15 residues. Germline V gene sequence: CDR1 DFQATT, CDR2 SNEGSKA (reference sequence). Trimming left V 0 bases short and J 6 bases short, with 12 bases between. The CDR3 nucleotides read TGCAGTGCTAGAGATGCGCGACAGCGTAATTCACCCCTCCACTTT. Protein product: CSARDARQRNSPLHF.

The chain employs TRBV5-1 and TRBJ1-2; 7 positions match TRBD1. The V and J ends lost 4 bases and 6 bases, in that order; junction bases with no gene match: 9. CDR1 and CDR2 from the germline V gene are SGHRS and YFSETQ. The CDR3 length is 14 residues. In DNA form, the CDR3 reads TGCGCCAGCAGCCCAGGGACAGCGAGAAATGGCTACACCTTC. Protein: CASSPGTARNGYTF.

The chain couples TRBV29-1 to TRBJ1-4, with 7 bases fitting TRBD1. The CDR3 has 14 residues. Germline CDR1 SQVTM, CDR2 ANQGSEA. V lost 2 bases, J lost 7 bases, and 7 bases stayed unmatched. The CDR3: CSVETQGVVEKLFF. The DNA of the CDR3 is TGCAGCGTTGAAACGCAGGGGGTTGTTGAAAAACTGTTTTTT. Combining the CDR3 with reference TRBV29-1 and TRBJ1-4 gives the whole variable domain SAVISQKPSRDICQRGTSLTIQCQVDSQVTMMFWYRQQPGQSLTLIATANQGSEATYESGFVIDKFPISRPNLTFSTLTVSNMSPEDSSIYLCSVETQGVVEKLFFGSGTQLSVL.

This clonotype turned up a few times. The genes are TRBV4-1 and TRBJ1-6; 7 nucleotides agree with TRBD1. V shed 1 base, J shed 9 bases, and the junction held 3 bases outside the gene matches. Germline V gives CDR1 MGHRA, CDR2 YSYEKL. The CDR3 has 14 amino acids. CDR3 loop: CASSQGTGRSPLHF. The DNA for the CDR3 is TGCGCCAGCAGCCAAGGGACAGGCCGTTCACCCCTCCACTTT.

This clonotype occurred many times. The chain uses TRBV14 and TRBJ1-1; 7 bases fit TRBD1. The V and J ends lost 5 bases and 0 bases, in that order; junction bases with no gene match: 21. The CDR3 totals 20 residues. Germline V lookup: CDR1 SGHDN, CDR2 FVKESK. The CDR3 nucleotides read TGTGCCAGCAGCACCTACGACTTATTTAGGGGCGACAGGGTGAACACTGAAGCTTTCTTT. Residues: CASSTYDLFRGDRVNTEAFF.

This clonotype was counted a few times. J is TRBJ2-1 and V is TRBV2, with TRBD2 identical over 7 bases. The CDR3 contains 15 residues. The germline gives CDR1 SNHLY, CDR2 FYNNEI. J was trimmed by 0 bases and V by 7 bases; bases with no gene match: 6. The CDR3 nucleotides are TGTGCCAGCAATATAGCGGGCAGCTCCTACAATGAGCAGTTCTTC. Protein sequence: CASNIAGSSYNEQFF.

The rearrangement links TRBV7-2 to TRBJ2-1; 14 bases match TRBD2. V dropped 5 bases and J dropped 4; count of bases not matched to a gene: 7. The CDR3 has 17 residues. Germline V lookup: CDR1 SGHTA, CDR2 FQGNSA. The DNA for the CDR3 is TGTGCCAGCAGCCTTGCTGGGACTAGCGGGAGATACAATGAGCAGTTCTTC. Its translation: CASSLAGTSGRYNEQFF. Combining the CDR3 with reference TRBV7-2 and TRBJ2-1 gives the whole variable domain GAGVSQSPSNKVTEKGKDVELRCDPISGHTALYWYRQSLGQGLEFLIYFQGNSAPDKSGLPSDRFSAERTGGSVSTLTIQRTQQEDSAVYLCASSLAGTSGRYNEQFFGPGTRLTVL.

This clonotype was observed at least ten times. V usage is TRBV11-2 and J usage is TRBJ1-3; D is unresolved. The CDR3 is 16 residues long. The germline V gene encodes CDR1 SGHAT and CDR2 FQNNGV. Trimming took off 3 bases at V and 0 bases at J, with 12 bases between the two ends. The CDR3 nucleotides read TGTGCCAGCAGCTTGGGTGCCGCTAACTCTGGAAACACCATATATTTT. Protein sequence: CASSLGAANSGNTIYF. The entire variable domain, with the rest obtained from reference TRBV11-2 and TRBJ1-3, is as follows: EAGVAQSPRYKIIEKRQSVAFWCNPISGHATLYWYQQILGQGPKLLIQFQNNGVVDDSQLPKDRFSAERLKGVDSTLKIQPAKLEDSAVYLCASSLGAANSGNTIYFGEGSWLTVV.

This clonotype was detected a few times. The chain is built from TRBV12-3 or TRBV12-4 and TRBJ1-4; D may be TRBD1 (5 bases). CDR3 length: 13 amino acids. The germline V and J ends were trimmed by 4 bases and 7 bases, with 10 bases remaining between them. The DNA for the CDR3 is TGTGCCAGCAGTTGGCGGGGGGGTGAAAAACTGTTTTTT. This gives the protein CASSWRGGEKLFF.

The rearrangement joins TRBV4-3 to TRBJ2-7; perhaps D is TRBD1 or TRBD2 (5 bases each). The V end was cut by 3 bases, the J end by 3 bases, with 15 bases between. The germline CDR1 and CDR2 sequences are LGHNA and YSLEER. The CDR3 spans 15 residues. The CDR3 bases are TGCGCCAGCAGCCAGAAGAAGAGGGGCTACTACGAGCAGTACTTC. It specifies CASSQKKRGYYEQYF.

In this sample, this clonotype turned up once. J is TRBJ1-5 and V is TRBV5-1; D remains unclear. V shed 1 base and J shed 0 bases, with 14 bases lying between them. Germline V gene lookup returns CDR1 SGHRS and CDR2 YFSETQ. The CDR3 runs to 17 residues. The CDR3 sequence is CASSLSRRPHSNQPQHF. The DNA of the CDR3 is TGCGCCAGCAGCTTGTCCCGGCGGCCGCATAGCAATCAGCCCCAGCATTTT. The variable domain in full, completed from reference TRBV5-1 and TRBJ1-5, reads KAGVTQTPRYLIKTRGQQVTLSCSPISGHRSVSWYQQTPGQGLQFLFEYFSETQRNKGNFPGRFSGRQFSNSRSEMNVSTLELGDSALYLCASSLSRRPHSNQPQHFGDGTRLSIL.

This clonotype was seen a few times. The chain couples TRBV12-3 or TRBV12-4 to TRBJ2-3; D unresolved. The CDR3 loop spans 12 amino acids. V dropped 7 bases and J dropped 9 bases, with 14 bases sitting between them. The CDR3 spells CASTLGTSTQYF. In nucleotides, the CDR3 is TGTGCCAGCACCCTAGGAACAAGCACGCAGTATTTT.

This clonotype has a handful of counts. The rearrangement links TRBV20-1 to TRBJ2-1; the match to TRBD1 covers 7 bases. CDR1 DFQATT and CDR2 SNEGSKA come from the germline V gene (reference sequence). V shed 0 bases, J shed 2 bases, and the junction held 1 base outside the gene matches. CDR3 length: 14 amino acids. The CDR3 sequence is CSAREGQTYNEQFF. The CDR3 bases are TGCAGTGCTAGAGAGGGACAGACCTACAATGAGCAGTTCTTC.

This chain uses TRBV6-5 with TRBJ1-1; 7 bases map to TRBD1. Germline V gene data show CDR1 as MNHEY and CDR2 as SVGAGI. Trimming took 0 bases from V and 2 from J; bases not matched to a gene: 3. The CDR3 length is 15 residues. DNA for the CDR3: TGTGCCAGCAGTTACTCTGGAGGGGGCAACACTGAAGCTTTCTTT. Its translation: CASSYSGGGNTEAFF.

The chain recombines TRBV20-1 with TRBJ2-1, with 13 positions matching TRBD2. The V segment lost 6 bases and the J segment 4 bases; nucleotides outside the gene matches: 12. In germline, CDR1 is DFQATT, CDR2 SNEGSKA (reference sequence). The CDR3 is 17 residues long. CDR3 bases: TGCAGTGCCAGTACCGGGACTAGCGGGGCTTTTTACAATGAGCAGTTCTTC. It yields the protein CSASTGTSGAFYNEQFF.

This clonotype was counted ten times or more. The chain is built from TRBV18 and TRBJ2-7; 7 bases map to TRBD2. Germline loops: CDR1 KGHSH, CDR2 LQKENI. Trimming cost V 6 bases and J 0 bases; bases outside gene matches: 8. The CDR3 is made up of 15 amino acids. This CDR3 reads CASSGGELSSYEQYF. In DNA, the CDR3 is TGTGCCAGCTCGGGAGGGGAGTTGAGCTCCTACGAGCAGTACTTC.

V usage is TRBV20-1 and J usage is TRBJ2-5; D perhaps matches TRBD1 (5 bases). The CDR3 sequence is 13 residues long. Looked up from germline, CDR1 is DFQATT and CDR2 is SNEGSKA (reference sequence). V lost 4 bases, J lost 4 bases, and 13 bases lay in between. The CDR3: CSAIYPGSETQYF. The CDR3 DNA sequence: TGCAGTGCTATATACCCAGGGTCAGAGACCCAGTACTTC.

Many counts were recorded for this clonotype. The J gene is TRBJ1-3, the V gene TRBV7-2; D gene ambiguous. Germline V gene sequence: CDR1 SGHTA, CDR2 FQGNSA. The length of the CDR3 is 14 residues. V lost 5 bases, J lost 0 bases, and 8 bases lay in between. The CDR3 reads CASSPFNSGNTIYF. The CDR3 nucleotides are TGTGCCAGCAGCCCCTTCAACTCTGGAAACACCATATATTTT.

The V and J genes are TRBV29-1 and TRBJ2-2; perhaps TRBD1 as D (6 bases). The CDR3 totals 14 residues. Trimming removed 8 bases at V and 0 bases at J, with 13 bases between. From germline, CDR1 is SQVTM and CDR2 ANQGSEA. As DNA, the CDR3 is TGCAGCTTCTGCAGGGGCACGAACACCGGGGAGCTGTTTTTT. Its translation is CSFCRGTNTGELFF.

The CDR3 DNA is TGTGCCACCAGTGACAATTACCGGACAGGATCGAGCACAGATACGCAGTATTTT. Its protein is CATSDNYRTGSSTDTQYF. This chain links TRBV24-1 with TRBJ2-3; TRBD1 aligns across 7 bases. Germline-derived CDR1 and CDR2 are KGHDR and SFDVKD. The CDR3 loop spans 18 amino acids. With V trimmed by 4 bases and J by 0 bases, 12 bases remained unmatched.

This rearrangement joins TRBV3-1 to TRBJ2-3; 9 bases are shared with TRBD2. The CDR3 runs 19 residues. CDR1 is LGHDT, CDR2 YNNKEL, per germline (reference sequence). V gave up 4 bases and J gave up 1 base; unmatched junction bases: 15. CDR3 nucleotides: TGTGCCAGCAGCCCGTTTGTGGGTTCGCGGGGGGGCGGCACAGATACGCAGTATTTT. The encoded protein is CASSPFVGSRGGGTDTQYF.

At least ten counts were recorded for this clonotype. The CDR3 region is CSARLATTYEQYF. CDR3 bases: TGCAGCGCCAGACTAGCGACCACCTACGAGCAGTACTTC. This chain links TRBV29-1 with TRBJ2-7; 8 positions match TRBD2. CDR1 and CDR2 from the germline V gene are SQVTM and ANQGSEA. This CDR3 has 13 residues. The junction had 7 bases not matched to a gene; V was cut back by 7 bases and J by 2 bases.